This T cell receptor (beta chain) was sequenced during a study of T cell responses to AZD1222 COVID-19 vaccine. Broader study findings: The repertoires were collected only after the peak T cell response. At study baseline, merely six AZD1222 recipients were seropositive.

Measured with immunoSEQ multiplex PCR; TCRdb has only the in-frame clones, and not every one. This sample has about 160,000 clones, with over 75% found just once. Second doses at about 4 or about 12 weeks were pooled. Concerning this clone: What it binds is not known.

This CDR3 has 13 residues. CDR1 SGHAT and CDR2 FQDESV come from the germline V gene (reference sequence). Trimming took off 3 bases at V and 3 bases at J, with 9 bases between the two ends. The chain combines TRBV11-1 with TRBJ2-7, with a possible D match to TRBD2 (5 bases). The sequencing here drew on peripheral blood, taken 28 days after the second AZD1222 dose. The clonotype originates from an adult who received the AZD1222 COVID-19 vaccine. DNA for the CDR3: TGTGCCAGCAGCTTGCCGAGGGACTACGAGCAGTACTTC. It codes for CASSLPRDYEQYF.